Below, 10 T cell receptor beta chains from the same sample are listed, as sequenced in a study of T cells in Graves' hyperthyroidism and ophthalmopathy. There were TCR beta CDR3 regions amplified from RNA transcripts. HTBI primers were employed in a first-round RT-PCR of the TCR CDR3. TCRdb reprocessed the multiplex PCR reads via MiXCR and lists one record per CDR3 protein. The sample has 360,000 or so distinct CDR3 sequences; 13% to 15% are singletons. Sequenced sample: blood. These TCRs come from a woman aged 55-69 years with Graves' ophthalmopathy.

This clonotype was detected many times. This chain connects TRBV11-2 to TRBJ1-3; 7 nucleotides match TRBD1. V shed 8 bases, J shed 4 bases, and the junction held 11 bases outside the gene matches. From germline, CDR1 is SGHAT and CDR2 FQNNGV. The CDR3 runs 15 residues. CDR3 region: CASRREGAQGNTIYF. The CDR3 DNA reads TGTGCCAGCCGGCGTGAGGGGGCGCAGGGAAACACCATATATTTT.

This clonotype was picked up many times. The V and J genes are TRBV6-1 and TRBJ1-2; D is perhaps TRBD1 (6 bases). Trimming cost V 3 bases and J 2 bases, with 7 bases left between them. CDR3 length: 13 amino acids. Germline assignment: CDR1 MNHNS and CDR2 SASEGT. The CDR3 DNA sequence: TGTGCCAGCAGTGATACAGGGAACTATGGCTACACCTTC. Its translation is CASSDTGNYGYTF.

This clonotype was observed many times. The V gene is TRBV5-1, the J gene TRBJ2-1; D is possibly TRBD2 (7 bases). CDR3 length: 15 amino acids. Germline values: CDR1 SGHRS, CDR2 YFSETQ. V was clipped by 0 bases and J by 5 bases, with 12 bases between them. CDR3 in amino acids: CASSLAAGANNEQFF. The CDR3 nucleotides are TGCGCCAGCAGCTTGGCGGCGGGGGCAAACAATGAGCAGTTCTTC.

This clonotype has a count of ten or more. The rearrangement joins TRBV2 to TRBJ2-1; D is uncertain. The germline V gene encodes CDR1 SNHLY and CDR2 FYNNEI. Trimming took off 3 bases at V and 3 bases at J, with 6 bases between the two ends. CDR3 length equals 13 residues. This chain's CDR3 is CASSDASYNEQFF. The CDR3 coding sequence is TGTGCCAGCAGTGACGCAAGCTACAATGAGCAGTTCTTC. The variable domain in full, with the rest retrieved from reference TRBV2 and TRBJ2-1, is EPEVTQTPSHQVTQMGQEVILRCVPISNHLYFYWYRQILGQKVEFLVSFYNNEISEKSEIFDDQFSVERPDGSNFTLKIRSTKLEDSAMYFCASSDASYNEQFFGPGTRLTVL.

This clonotype was observed many times. The chain combines TRBV11-2 with TRBJ1-1, with unresolved D. The germline gives CDR1 SGHAT, CDR2 FQNNGV. The CDR3 is 12 residues long. V was trimmed by 5 bases and J by 7 bases, leaving 11 bases between them. The CDR3 loop is CASSEPDYEAFF. CDR3 coding DNA: TGTGCCAGCAGCGAACCCGACTATGAAGCTTTCTTT.

CDR3 residues: CSAKGLAGVSSYNEQFF. The CDR3 DNA sequence: TGCAGTGCTAAAGGACTAGCGGGCGTTAGCTCCTACAATGAGCAGTTCTTC. The genes are TRBV20-1 and TRBJ2-1; 11 bases are a match to TRBD2. The CDR3 consists of 17 residues. The V gene's germline CDR1 is DFQATT and CDR2 SNEGSKA (reference sequence). V lost 4 bases and J lost 0; bases outside the gene matches: 8.

This chain connects TRBV10-3 to TRBJ2-7, with a possible D match to TRBD1 (5 bases). Trimming cost V 0 bases and J 2 bases, with 11 bases left between them. The CDR3 covers 15 residues. Germline CDR1 ENHRY, CDR2 SYGVKD. CDR3 bases: TGTGCCATCAGTGAGTCGGAAGGGGCCCCCTACGAGCAGTACTTC. It translates to CAISESEGAPYEQYF.

This clonotype was seen at least ten times. The gene calls are TRBV3-1 and TRBJ2-2; D unresolved. CDR1 is LGHDT and CDR2 is YNNKEL in the germline V gene (reference sequence). Trimming pared 2 bases from V and 2 bases from J, leaving 3 bases between. This CDR3 contains 13 residues. The CDR3 sequence: CASSQQNTGELFF. As DNA, the CDR3 is TGTGCCAGCAGCCAACAAAACACCGGGGAGCTGTTTTTT. Based on the CDR3 plus reference TRBV3-1 and TRBJ2-2, the full variable domain is DTAVSQTPKYLVTQMGNDKSIKCEQNLGHDTMYWYKQDSKKFLKIMFSYNNKELIINETVPNRFSPKSPDKAHLNLHINSLELGDSAVYFCASSQQNTGELFFGEGSRLTVL.

Regarding this clonotype: This may arise from a read error, as a much more abundant clone is one base away. The chain combines TRBV5-1 with TRBJ2-3, with D possibly matching TRBD2 (6 bases). V shed 6 bases and J shed 8 bases, with 22 bases lying between them. Germline CDR1 is SGHRS and CDR2 is YFSETQ. The CDR3 runs 15 residues. CDR3 DNA: TGCGCCAGCAAGTATTCGGGGGAAAGATCAGGTACGCAGTATTTT. It specifies CASKYSGERSGTQYF.

This clonotype has only a few counts. The CDR3 is CASSYLARETQYF. The CDR3 DNA is TGTGCCAGCAGTTATCTAGCCCGAGAGACCCAGTACTTC. The chain is built from TRBV6-5 and TRBJ2-5, with D possibly being TRBD2 (5 bases). The germline CDR1 and CDR2 sequences are MNHEY and SVGAGI. CDR3 length equals 13 residues. The V end was cut by 3 bases, the J end by 4 bases, with 9 bases between.